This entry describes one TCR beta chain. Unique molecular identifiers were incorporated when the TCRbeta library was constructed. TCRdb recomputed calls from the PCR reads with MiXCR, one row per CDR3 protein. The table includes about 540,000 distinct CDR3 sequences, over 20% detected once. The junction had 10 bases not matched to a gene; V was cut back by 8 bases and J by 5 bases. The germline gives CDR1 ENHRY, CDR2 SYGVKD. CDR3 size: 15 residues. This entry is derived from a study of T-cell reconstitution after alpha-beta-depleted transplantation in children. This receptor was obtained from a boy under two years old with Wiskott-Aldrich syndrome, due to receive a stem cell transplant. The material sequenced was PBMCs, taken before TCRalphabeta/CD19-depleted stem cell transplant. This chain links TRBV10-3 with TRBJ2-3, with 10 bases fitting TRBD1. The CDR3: CAIQKTGGLGDTQYF. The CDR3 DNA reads TGTGCCATCCAAAAGACAGGGGGCTTGGGAGATACGCAGTATTTT.